Included here is one T cell receptor beta chain sequence, with context. Antigen specificity is unknown. Other DNA sequences from this sample encode an identical CDR3 as well. Healthy HIV-negative adults without recent acute infections or vaccinations served as donors. The data are from a study of shared clonotypes between healthy human individuals. Broader study findings: Inspection by rarefaction showed sorted-subset sequencing to be incomplete despite large depth.

This was a deep-level run. Investigators spread the genomic DNA of each subset evenly over several immunoSEQ plates. Sequenced by immunoSEQ multiplex PCR; TCRdb stores in-frame clones only, minus some. The sample has around 1,000,000 clones; roughly 80% are singletons. The CDR3 runs to 13 residues. The germline V and J ends were trimmed by 0 bases and 3 bases, with 5 bases remaining between them. Germline CDR1 SGDLS, CDR2 YYNGEE. Sequenced: memory CD4+ T cells from PBMCs. Subset specified: CD45RA-negative fraction. This chain uses TRBV9 with TRBJ2-3, with no clear D. This clonotype was obtained from a man younger than 35 in good health. Some clones in this sample may be carry-over from other donors' samples. In nucleotides, the CDR3 is TGTGCCAGCAGCGTAGAAAATACAGATACGCAGTATTTT. It specifies CASSVENTDTQYF.